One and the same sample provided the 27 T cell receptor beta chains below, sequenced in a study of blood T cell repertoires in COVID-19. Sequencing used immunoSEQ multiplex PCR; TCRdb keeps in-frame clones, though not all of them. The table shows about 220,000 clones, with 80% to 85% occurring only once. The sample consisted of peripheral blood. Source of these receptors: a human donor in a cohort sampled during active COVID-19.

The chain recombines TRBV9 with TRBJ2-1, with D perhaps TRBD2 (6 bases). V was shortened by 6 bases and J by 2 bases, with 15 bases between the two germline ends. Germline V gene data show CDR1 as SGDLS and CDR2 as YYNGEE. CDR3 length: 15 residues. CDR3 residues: CASTIGGNPYNEQFF. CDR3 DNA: TGTGCCAGCACGATTGGCGGGAACCCCTACAATGAGCAGTTCTTC.

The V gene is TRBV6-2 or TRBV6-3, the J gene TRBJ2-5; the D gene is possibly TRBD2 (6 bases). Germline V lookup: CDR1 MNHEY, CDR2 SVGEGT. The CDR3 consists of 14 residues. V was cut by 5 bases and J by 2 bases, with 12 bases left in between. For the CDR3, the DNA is TGTGCCAGCAGTCCCGCGGGGCAGCAAGAGACCCAGTACTTC. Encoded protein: CASSPAGQQETQYF.

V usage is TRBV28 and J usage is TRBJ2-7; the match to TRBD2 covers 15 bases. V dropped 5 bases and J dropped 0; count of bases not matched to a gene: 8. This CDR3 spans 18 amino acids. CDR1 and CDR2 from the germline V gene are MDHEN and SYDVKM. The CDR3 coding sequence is TGTGCCAGCAGTCCTCGGACTAGCGGGAGGGCCGGCTCCTACGAGCAGTACTTC. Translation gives CASSPRTSGRAGSYEQYF.

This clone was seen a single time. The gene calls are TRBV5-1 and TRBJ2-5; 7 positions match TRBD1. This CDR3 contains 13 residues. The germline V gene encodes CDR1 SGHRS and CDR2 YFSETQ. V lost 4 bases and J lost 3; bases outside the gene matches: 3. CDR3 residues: CASSPGGKETQYF. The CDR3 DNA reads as TGCGCCAGCAGCCCAGGGGGAAAAGAGACCCAGTACTTC.

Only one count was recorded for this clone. The CDR3 coding sequence is TGTGCCAGCAGCCAAGTCGTCAGTTCCCACTCCTACGAGCAGTACTTC. Translation gives CASSQVVSSHSYEQYF. V is TRBV14 and J is TRBJ2-7, with D unresolved. Trimming removed 1 base at V and 0 bases at J, with 13 bases between. The CDR3 runs to 16 residues. Germline assignment: CDR1 SGHDN and CDR2 FVKESK.

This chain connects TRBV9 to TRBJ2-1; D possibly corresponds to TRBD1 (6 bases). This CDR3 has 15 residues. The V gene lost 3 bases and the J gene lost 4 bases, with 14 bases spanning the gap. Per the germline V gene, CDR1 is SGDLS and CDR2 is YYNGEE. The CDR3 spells CASSAGTRRYNEQFF. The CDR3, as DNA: TGTGCCAGCAGCGCCGGGACACGGAGATACAATGAGCAGTTCTTC.

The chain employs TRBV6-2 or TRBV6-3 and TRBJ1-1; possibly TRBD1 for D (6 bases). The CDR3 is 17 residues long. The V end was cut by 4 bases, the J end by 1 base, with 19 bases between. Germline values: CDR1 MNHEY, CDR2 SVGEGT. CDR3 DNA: TGTGCCAGCAGTTCCCCCCGTAGGACAGTATGGAACACTGAAGCTTTCTTT. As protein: CASSSPRRTVWNTEAFF.

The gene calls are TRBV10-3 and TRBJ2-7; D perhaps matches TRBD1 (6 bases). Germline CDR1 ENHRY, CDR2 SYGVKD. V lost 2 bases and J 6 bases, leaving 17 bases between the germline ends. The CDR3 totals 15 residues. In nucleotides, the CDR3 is TGTGCCATCAGTGAGCAGGGGCAGATTCCCCTCGAGCAGTACTTC. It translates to CAISEQGQIPLEQYF.

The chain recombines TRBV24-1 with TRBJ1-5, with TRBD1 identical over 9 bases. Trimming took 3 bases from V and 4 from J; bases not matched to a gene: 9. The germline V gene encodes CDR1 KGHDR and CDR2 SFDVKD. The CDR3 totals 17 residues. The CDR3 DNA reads TGTGCCACCAGTGATCCGCCACAGGGGGCTCCTAATCAGCCCCAGCATTTT. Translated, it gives CATSDPPQGAPNQPQHF.

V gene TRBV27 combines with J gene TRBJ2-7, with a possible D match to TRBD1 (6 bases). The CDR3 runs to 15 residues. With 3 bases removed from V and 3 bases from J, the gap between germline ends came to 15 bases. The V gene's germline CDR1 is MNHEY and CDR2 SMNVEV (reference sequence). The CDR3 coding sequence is TGTGCCAGCAGTTTCAGGGCAGGGGTTTTCTACGAGCAGTACTTC. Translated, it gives CASSFRAGVFYEQYF.

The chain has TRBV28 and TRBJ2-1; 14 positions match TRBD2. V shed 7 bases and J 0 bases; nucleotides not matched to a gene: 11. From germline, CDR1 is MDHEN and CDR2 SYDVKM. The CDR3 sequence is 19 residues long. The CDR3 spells CASIANGLAGGSSYNEQFF. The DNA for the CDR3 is TGTGCCAGCATTGCAAATGGACTAGCGGGGGGCAGCTCCTACAATGAGCAGTTCTTC. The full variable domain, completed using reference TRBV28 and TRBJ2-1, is DVKVTQSSRYLVKRTGEKVFLECVQDMDHENMFWYRQDPGLGLRLIYFSYDVKMKEKGDIPEGYSVSREKKERFSLILESASTNQTSMYLCASIANGLAGGSSYNEQFFGPGTRLTVL.

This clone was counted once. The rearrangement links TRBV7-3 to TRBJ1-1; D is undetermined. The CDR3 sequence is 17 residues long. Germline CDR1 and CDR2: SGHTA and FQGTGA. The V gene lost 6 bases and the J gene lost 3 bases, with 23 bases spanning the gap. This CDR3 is CASRFPLVGNMDTEAFF. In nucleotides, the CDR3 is TGTGCCAGCAGGTTCCCTCTGGTGGGCAATATGGACACTGAAGCTTTCTTT.

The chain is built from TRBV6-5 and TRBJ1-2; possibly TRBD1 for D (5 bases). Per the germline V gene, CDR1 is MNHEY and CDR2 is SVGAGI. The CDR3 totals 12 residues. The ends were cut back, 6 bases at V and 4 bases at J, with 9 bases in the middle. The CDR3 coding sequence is TGTGCCAGCAGCTATCAGGGCTATGGCTACACCTTC. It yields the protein CASSYQGYGYTF.

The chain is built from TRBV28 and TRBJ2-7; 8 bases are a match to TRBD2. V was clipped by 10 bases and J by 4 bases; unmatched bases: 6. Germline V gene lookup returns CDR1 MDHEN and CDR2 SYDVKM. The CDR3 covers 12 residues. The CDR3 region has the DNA TGTGCCATCGACACGGGGGGGTACGAGCAGTACTTC. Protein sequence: CAIDTGGYEQYF.

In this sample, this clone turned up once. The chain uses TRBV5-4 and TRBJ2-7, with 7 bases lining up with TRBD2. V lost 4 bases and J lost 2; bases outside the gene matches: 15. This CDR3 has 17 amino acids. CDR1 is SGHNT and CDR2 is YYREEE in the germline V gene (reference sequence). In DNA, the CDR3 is TGTGCCAGCAGCCTGGATGGGGGGGGGACGCCGACCTACGAGCAGTACTTC. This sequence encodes CASSLDGGGTPTYEQYF.

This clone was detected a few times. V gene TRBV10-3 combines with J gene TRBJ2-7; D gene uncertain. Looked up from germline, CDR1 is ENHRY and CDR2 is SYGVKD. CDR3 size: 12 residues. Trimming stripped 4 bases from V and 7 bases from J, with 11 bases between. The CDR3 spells CAISGGNWEQYF. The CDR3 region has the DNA TGTGCCATCAGTGGCGGCAATTGGGAGCAGTACTTC.

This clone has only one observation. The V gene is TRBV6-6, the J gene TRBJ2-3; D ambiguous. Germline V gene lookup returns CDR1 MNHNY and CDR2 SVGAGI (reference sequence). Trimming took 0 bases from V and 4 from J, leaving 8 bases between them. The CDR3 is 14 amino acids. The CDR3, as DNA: TGTGCCAGCAGTTACTCAGCTCGAGCAGATACGCAGTATTTT. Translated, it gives CASSYSARADTQYF.

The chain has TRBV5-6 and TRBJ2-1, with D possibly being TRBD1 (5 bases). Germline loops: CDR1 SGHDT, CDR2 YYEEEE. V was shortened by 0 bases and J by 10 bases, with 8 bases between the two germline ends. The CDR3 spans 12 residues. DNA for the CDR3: TGTGCCAGCAGCTTGGTCCGACAGGAGCAGTTCTTC. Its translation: CASSLVRQEQFF.

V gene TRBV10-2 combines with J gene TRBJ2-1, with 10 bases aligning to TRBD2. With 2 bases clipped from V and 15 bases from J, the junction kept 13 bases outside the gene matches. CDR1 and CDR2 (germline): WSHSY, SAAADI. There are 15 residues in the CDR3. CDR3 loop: CASSEGASGGQRPFF. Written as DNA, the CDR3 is TGCGCCAGCAGTGAGGGGGCTAGCGGGGGTCAGAGACCGTTCTTC.

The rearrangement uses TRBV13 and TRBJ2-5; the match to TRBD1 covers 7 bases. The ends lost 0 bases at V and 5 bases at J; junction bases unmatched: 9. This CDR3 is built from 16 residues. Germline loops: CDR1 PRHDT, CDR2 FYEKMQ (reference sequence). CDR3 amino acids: CASSLGRQGVAETQYF. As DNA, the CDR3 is TGTGCCAGCAGCTTAGGCAGGCAGGGGGTGGCGGAGACCCAGTACTTC. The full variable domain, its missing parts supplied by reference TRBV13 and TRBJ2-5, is AAGVIQSPRHLIKEKRETATLKCYPIPRHDTVYWYQQGPGQDPQFLISFYEKMQSDKGSIPDRFSAQQFSDYHSELNMSSLELGDSALYFCASSLGRQGVAETQYFGPGTRLLVL.

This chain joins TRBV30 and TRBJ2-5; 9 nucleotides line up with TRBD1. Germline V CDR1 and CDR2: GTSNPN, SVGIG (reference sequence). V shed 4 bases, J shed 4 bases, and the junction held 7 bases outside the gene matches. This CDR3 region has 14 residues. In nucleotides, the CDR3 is TGTGCCTGGATTCATCTGACAGGGGGAGAGACCCAGTACTTC. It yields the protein CAWIHLTGGETQYF.

In nucleotides, the CDR3 is TGTGCCAGCAGTGGAACCGGGACAGGGCCTCAGCCCCAGCATTTT. The encoded protein is CASSGTGTGPQPQHF. The J gene is TRBJ1-5, the V gene TRBV28, with TRBD1 identical over 9 bases. The germline V gene encodes CDR1 MDHEN and CDR2 SYDVKM. Germline trimming cut 5 bases from V and 6 bases from J; bases unmatched to any gene: 8. CDR3 length: 15 amino acids.

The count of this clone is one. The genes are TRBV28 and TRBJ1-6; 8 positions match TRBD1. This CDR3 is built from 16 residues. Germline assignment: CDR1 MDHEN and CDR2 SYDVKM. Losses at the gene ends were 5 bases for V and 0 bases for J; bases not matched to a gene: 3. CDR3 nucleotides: TGTGCCAGCAGTCCGGGGACAGGCTCCTATAATTCACCCCTCCACTTT. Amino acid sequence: CASSPGTGSYNSPLHF. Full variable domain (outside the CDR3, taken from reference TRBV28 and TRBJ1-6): DVKVTQSSRYLVKRTGEKVFLECVQDMDHENMFWYRQDPGLGLRLIYFSYDVKMKEKGDIPEGYSVSREKKERFSLILESASTNQTSMYLCASSPGTGSYNSPLHFGNGTRLTVT.

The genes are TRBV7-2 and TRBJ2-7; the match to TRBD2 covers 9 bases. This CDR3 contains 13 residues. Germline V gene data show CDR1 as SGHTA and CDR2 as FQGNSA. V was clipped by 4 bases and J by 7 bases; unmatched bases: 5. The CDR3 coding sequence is TGTGCCAGCAGCTCCAAGACTAGCGGTGAGCAGTACTTC. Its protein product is CASSSKTSGEQYF.

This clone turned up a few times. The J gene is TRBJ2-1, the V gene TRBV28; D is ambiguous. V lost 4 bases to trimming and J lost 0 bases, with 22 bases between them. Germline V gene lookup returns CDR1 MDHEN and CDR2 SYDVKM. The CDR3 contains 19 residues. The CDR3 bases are TGTGCCAGCAGTTCCCATAGCCTCCGCTCCTTTAGCTCCTACAATGAGCAGTTCTTC. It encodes CASSSHSLRSFSSYNEQFF. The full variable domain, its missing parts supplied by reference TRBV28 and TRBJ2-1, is DVKVTQSSRYLVKRTGEKVFLECVQDMDHENMFWYRQDPGLGLRLIYFSYDVKMKEKGDIPEGYSVSREKKERFSLILESASTNQTSMYLCASSSHSLRSFSSYNEQFFGPGTRLTVL.

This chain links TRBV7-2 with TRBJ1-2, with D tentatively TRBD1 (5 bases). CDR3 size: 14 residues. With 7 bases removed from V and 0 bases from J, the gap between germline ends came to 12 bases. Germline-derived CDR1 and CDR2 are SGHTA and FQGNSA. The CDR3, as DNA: TGTGCCAGCACCCCGGGGGGGGCTAACTATGGCTACACCTTC. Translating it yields CASTPGGANYGYTF.

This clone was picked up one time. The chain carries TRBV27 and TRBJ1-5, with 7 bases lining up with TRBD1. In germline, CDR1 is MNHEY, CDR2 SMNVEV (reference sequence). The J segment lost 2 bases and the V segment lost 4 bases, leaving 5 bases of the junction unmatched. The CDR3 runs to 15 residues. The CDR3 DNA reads TGTGCCAGCAGTTGGACAGGCAGGGGCAATCAGCCCCAGCATTTT. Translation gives CASSWTGRGNQPQHF.